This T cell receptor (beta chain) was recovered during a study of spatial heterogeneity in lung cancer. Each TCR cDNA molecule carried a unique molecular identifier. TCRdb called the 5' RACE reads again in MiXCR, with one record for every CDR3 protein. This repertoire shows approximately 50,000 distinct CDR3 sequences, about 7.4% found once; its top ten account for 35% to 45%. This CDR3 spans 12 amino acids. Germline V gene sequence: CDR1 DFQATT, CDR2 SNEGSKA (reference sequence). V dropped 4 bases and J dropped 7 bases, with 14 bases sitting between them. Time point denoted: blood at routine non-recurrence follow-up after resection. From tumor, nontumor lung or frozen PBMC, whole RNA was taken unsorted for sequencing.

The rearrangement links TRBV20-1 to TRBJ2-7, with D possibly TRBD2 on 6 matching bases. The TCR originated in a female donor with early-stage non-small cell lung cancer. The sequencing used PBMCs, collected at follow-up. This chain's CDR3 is CSAKEGLGEQYF. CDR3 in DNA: TGCAGTGCTAAGGAGGGCCTGGGGGAGCAGTACTTC.